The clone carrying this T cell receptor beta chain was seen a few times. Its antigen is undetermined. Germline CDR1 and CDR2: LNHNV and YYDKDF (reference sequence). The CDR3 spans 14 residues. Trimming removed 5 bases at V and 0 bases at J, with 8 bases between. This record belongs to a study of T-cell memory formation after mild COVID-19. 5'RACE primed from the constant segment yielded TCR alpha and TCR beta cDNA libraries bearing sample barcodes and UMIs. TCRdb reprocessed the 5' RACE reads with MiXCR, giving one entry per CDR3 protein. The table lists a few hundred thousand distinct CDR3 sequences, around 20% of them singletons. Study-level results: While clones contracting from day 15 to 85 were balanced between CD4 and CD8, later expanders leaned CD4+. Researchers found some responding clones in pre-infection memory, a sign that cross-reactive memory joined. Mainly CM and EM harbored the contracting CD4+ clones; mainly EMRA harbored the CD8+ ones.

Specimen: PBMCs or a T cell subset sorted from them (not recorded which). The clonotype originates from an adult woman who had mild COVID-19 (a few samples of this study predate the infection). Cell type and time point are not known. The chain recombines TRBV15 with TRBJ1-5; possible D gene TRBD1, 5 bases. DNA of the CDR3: TGTGCCACCAGCGCTACAGGTAGCAATCAGCCCCAGCATTTT. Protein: CATSATGSNQPQHF.